The 18 T cell receptor beta chains presented below share a single source sample, sequenced in a study of CD8 T cells in Susac syndrome (dated by TCRdb to the late 2010s). Preparation of the library involved the immunoSEQ multiplex PCR assay. RNA was extracted with the RNeasy kit and roughly 0.45 to 1 ug was reverse transcribed using random hexamers. TCRdb trimmed public reads at Q25 via fastp, called clones via MiXCR and kept in-frame beta chains. Each CDR3 protein gets just one entry, which takes the most common genes and DNA from the rows behind it. The sample table contains around 230,000 distinct CDR3 sequences; only one count was recorded for 90% to 97% of them. Together, the top ten hold about 0.095% of the sample. The material sequenced was CD4+ T cells from PBMCs. Receptors were obtained from a human donor with Susac syndrome.

CDR3 in DNA: TGTGCCAGCAGCGCTCCCTGGGAGGGCCGGGGCACAGATACGCAGTATTTT. Translating it yields CASSAPWEGRGTDTQYF. V usage is TRBV9 and J usage is TRBJ2-3, with 7 bases fitting TRBD2. CDR3 length: 17 amino acids. Germline V lookup: CDR1 SGDLS, CDR2 YYNGEE. V trimming: 3 bases; J trimming: 1 base; junction bases outside the gene matches: 11.

This sequence joins TRBV7-9 and TRBJ2-5; 12 positions match TRBD2. The V gene end was trimmed by 5 bases and the J gene end by 4 bases; junction bases not matched to a gene: 8. Per the germline V gene, CDR1 is SEHNR and CDR2 is FQNEAQ (reference sequence). The CDR3 runs 16 residues. CDR3 nucleotide sequence: TGTGCCAGCAGCCCCCGACCTAGCGGGAGGGGAGAGACCCAGTACTTC. It translates to CASSPRPSGRGETQYF. Drawing the rest from reference TRBV7-9 and TRBJ2-5, the complete variable domain is DTGVSQNPRHKITKRGQNVTFRCDPISEHNRLYWYRQTLGQGPEFLTYFQNEAQLEKSRLLSDRFSAERPKGSFSTLEIQRTEQGDSAMYLCASSPRPSGRGETQYFGPGTRLLVL.

The chain links TRBV10-1 to TRBJ2-1, with D possibly called TRBD1 or TRBD2 (5 bases each). V was clipped by 0 bases and J by 8 bases, with 11 bases between them. The CDR3 contains 14 residues. CDR1 and CDR2 (germline): WNHNN, SYGVQD (reference sequence). CDR3 in DNA: TGCGCCAGCAGTGAGTCTTCGGGACGGGATGAGCAGTTCTTC. This codes for CASSESSGRDEQFF.

The gene calls are TRBV9 and TRBJ2-5; D is undetermined. V lost 0 bases to trimming and J lost 1 base, with 7 bases between them. The CDR3 extends over 14 amino acids. CDR1 and CDR2 (germline): SGDLS, YYNGEE. CDR3 nucleotide sequence: TGTGCCAGCAGCGTAGCTCCCTTCCAAGAGACCCAGTACTTC. Its protein product is CASSVAPFQETQYF.

CDR3 protein: CASSQAGNRETQYF. CDR3 in DNA: TGCGCCAGCAGCCAGGCAGGGAATAGAGAGACCCAGTACTTC. The chain links TRBV4-1 to TRBJ2-5; perhaps TRBD1 as D (5 bases). The V gene's germline CDR1 is MGHRA and CDR2 YSYEKL. Trimming took 3 bases from V and 4 from J, leaving 12 bases between them. The CDR3 loop spans 14 amino acids.

This chain uses TRBV5-4 with TRBJ2-7; 8 nucleotides agree with TRBD2. CDR1 is SGHNT and CDR2 is YYREEE in the germline V gene (reference sequence). The CDR3 has 12 amino acids. The V gene end was trimmed by 4 bases and the J gene end by 6 bases; junction bases not matched to a gene: 3. This chain's CDR3 is CASSAGGGEQYF. In DNA form, the CDR3 reads TGTGCCAGCAGCGCGGGGGGAGGCGAGCAGTACTTC.

V is TRBV7-9 and J is TRBJ2-3; D is possibly TRBD2 (6 bases). Germline V gene data show CDR1 as SEHNR and CDR2 as FQNEAQ (reference sequence). The CDR3 contains 15 residues. V shed 1 base and J shed 5 bases, with 13 bases lying between them. The CDR3 region is CASSLDREKIDTQYF. CDR3 coding DNA: TGTGCCAGCAGCTTAGACCGGGAGAAGATAGATACGCAGTATTTT.

J is TRBJ2-4 and V is TRBV28; TRBD1 is a possible D gene (6 bases). The ends were cut back, 8 bases at V and 6 bases at J, with 17 bases in the middle. This CDR3 spans 14 amino acids. The germline V gene has CDR1 MDHEN and CDR2 SYDVKM. In nucleotides, the CDR3 is TGTGCCAGCGGGGCCGTTGGGGGCGGAAACATTCAGTACTTC. Translation: CASGAVGGGNIQYF.

This chain connects TRBV11-2 to TRBJ2-5, with D perhaps TRBD2 (5 bases). This CDR3 region has 15 residues. Germline-derived CDR1 and CDR2 are SGHAT and FQNNGV. The germline V and J ends were trimmed by 5 bases and 7 bases, with 20 bases remaining between them. CDR3 nucleotides: TGTGCCAGCAGCCAGCAGATTAGCACTAGGATGACCCAGTACTTC. It yields the protein CASSQQISTRMTQYF.

This chain connects TRBV20-1 to TRBJ2-3; unclear D gene. Per germline, CDR1 DFQATT and CDR2 SNEGSKA (reference sequence). Trimming removed 1 base from V and 0 bases from J, with 14 bases in between. This CDR3 has 16 amino acids. As DNA, the CDR3 is TGCAGTGCTAGAGTTGAGATAGACCTTAGCACAGATACGCAGTATTTT. Translation: CSARVEIDLSTDTQYF.

V and J are TRBV29-1 and TRBJ2-5, with D unresolved. Germline V gives CDR1 SQVTM, CDR2 ANQGSEA. The CDR3 loop spans 12 amino acids. Trimming removed 2 bases at V and 3 bases at J, with 7 bases between. The CDR3: CSVEYGEETQYF. The CDR3 region has the DNA TGCAGCGTTGAATATGGGGAAGAGACCCAGTACTTC. Looking up the rest from reference TRBV29-1 and TRBJ2-5 gives the full variable domain: SAVISQKPSRDICQRGTSLTIQCQVDSQVTMMFWYRQQPGQSLTLIATANQGSEATYESGFVIDKFPISRPNLTFSTLTVSNMSPEDSSIYLCSVEYGEETQYFGPGTRLLVL.

The chain has TRBV7-6 and TRBJ2-5; 7 bases line up with TRBD2. The junction had 10 bases not matched to a gene; V was cut back by 5 bases and J by 4 bases. Germline V lookup: CDR1 SGHVS, CDR2 FNYEAQ. The CDR3 is 15 residues long. The CDR3 loop reads CASSGSGAAGETQYF. The CDR3 DNA reads as TGTGCCAGCAGCGGGAGCGGGGCCGCGGGAGAGACCCAGTACTTC.

This clonotype was seen only once. The chain employs TRBV11-2 and TRBJ2-7, with D possibly being TRBD2 (6 bases). Germline V lookup: CDR1 SGHAT, CDR2 FQNNGV. V was cut by 0 bases and J by 3 bases, with 6 bases left in between. The CDR3 spans 13 residues. The CDR3: CASSLDGSYEQYF. The DNA of the CDR3 is TGTGCCAGCAGCTTAGACGGGAGCTACGAGCAGTACTTC. Supplemented by reference TRBV11-2 and TRBJ2-7, the full variable domain reads EAGVAQSPRYKIIEKRQSVAFWCNPISGHATLYWYQQILGQGPKLLIQFQNNGVVDDSQLPKDRFSAERLKGVDSTLKIQPAKLEDSAVYLCASSLDGSYEQYFGPGTRLTVT.

The chain has TRBV27 and TRBJ2-1, with D maybe TRBD2 (6 bases). Germline lookup yields CDR1 MNHEY and CDR2 SMNVEV (reference sequence). Trimming pared 5 bases from V and 5 bases from J, leaving 16 bases between. The CDR3 sequence is 15 residues long. The CDR3 region has the DNA TGTGCCAGCAGTCCTCGGTGGGGGGTCGACAATGAGCAGTTCTTC. Its translation: CASSPRWGVDNEQFF.

This chain connects TRBV20-1 to TRBJ1-5; 10 positions match TRBD1. Per germline, CDR1 DFQATT and CDR2 SNEGSKA (reference sequence). V gave up 2 bases and J gave up 7 bases; unmatched junction bases: 11. The CDR3 contains 16 residues. CDR3 in amino acids: CSARSPTGGFGQPQHF. The CDR3 nucleotides read TGCAGTGCTAGATCCCCGACAGGGGGCTTTGGACAGCCCCAGCATTTT.

The chain links TRBV5-4 to TRBJ2-2; D is undetermined. Germline lookup yields CDR1 SGHNT and CDR2 YYREEE (reference sequence). The CDR3 sequence is 15 residues long. V lost 4 bases and J lost 4, with 14 bases in between. CDR3 sequence (DNA): TGTGCCAGCAGCCCCGGATCACAGTCCACCGGGGAGCTGTTTTTT. It yields the protein CASSPGSQSTGELFF.

V is TRBV11-3 and J is TRBJ2-5; D remains unclear. With 11 bases removed from V and 0 bases from J, the gap between germline ends came to 7 bases. CDR3 size: 11 residues. Germline V CDR1 and CDR2: SGHNT, YENEEA. This CDR3 reads CASQYQETQYF. The CDR3 DNA follows: TGTGCCTCCCAGTACCAAGAGACCCAGTACTTC.

In DNA form, the CDR3 reads TGCAGTGCTAGTCCTTTCCTCGGGCCAGAAGGAGATACGCAGTATTTT. It codes for CSASPFLGPEGDTQYF. V and J are TRBV20-1 and TRBJ2-3, with no clear D. This CDR3 is built from 16 residues. The germline V gene encodes CDR1 DFQATT and CDR2 SNEGSKA (reference sequence). Trimming cost V 3 bases and J 5 bases, with 21 bases left between them.